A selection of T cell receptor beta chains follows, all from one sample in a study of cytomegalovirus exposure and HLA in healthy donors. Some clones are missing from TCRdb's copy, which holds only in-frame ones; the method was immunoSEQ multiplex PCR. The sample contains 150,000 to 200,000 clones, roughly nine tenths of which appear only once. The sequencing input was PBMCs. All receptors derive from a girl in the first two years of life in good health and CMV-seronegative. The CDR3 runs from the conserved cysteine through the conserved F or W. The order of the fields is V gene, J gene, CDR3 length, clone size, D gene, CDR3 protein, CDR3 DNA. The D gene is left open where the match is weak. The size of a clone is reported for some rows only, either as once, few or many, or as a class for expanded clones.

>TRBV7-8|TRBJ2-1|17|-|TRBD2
CASSRRLAGGLNNEQFF
TGTGCCAGCAGCAGACGACTAGCGGGGGGACTAAACAATGAGCAGTTCTTC
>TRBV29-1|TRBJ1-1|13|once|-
CSVEVGRNTEAFF
TGCAGCGTTGAAGTGGGGCGGAACACTGAAGCTTTCTTT
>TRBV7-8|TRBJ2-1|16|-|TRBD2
CASSSRGLAGVNEQFF
TGTGCCAGCAGCTCCCGGGGACTAGCGGGAGTCAATGAGCAGTTCTTC
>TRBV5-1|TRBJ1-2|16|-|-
CASSLTSAMRNYGYTF
TGCGCCAGCAGCTTGACTTCCGCGATGCGTAACTATGGCTACACCTTC
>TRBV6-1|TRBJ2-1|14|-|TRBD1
CASSADRAYNEQFF
TGTGCCAGCAGCGCGGACAGGGCCTACAATGAGCAGTTCTTC
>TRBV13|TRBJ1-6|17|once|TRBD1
CASSLEGTGAYNSPLHF
TGTGCCAGCAGCTTAGAGGGGACAGGGGCATATAATTCACCCCTCCACTTT
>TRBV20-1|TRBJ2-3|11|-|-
CSARQGNTQYF
TGCAGTGCTAGACAGGGTAATACGCAGTATTTT
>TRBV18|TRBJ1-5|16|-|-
CASSPNEGSGNQPQHF
TGTGCCAGCTCACCAAATGAGGGATCCGGCAATCAGCCCCAGCATTTT
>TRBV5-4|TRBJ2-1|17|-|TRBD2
CASSLTSGPDNPNEQFF
TGTGCCAGCAGCTTGACTAGCGGGCCCGACAACCCCAATGAGCAGTTCTTC
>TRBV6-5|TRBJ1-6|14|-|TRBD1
CASRIRGHNSPLHF
TGTGCCAGCAGAATAAGGGGGCATAATTCACCCCTCCACTTT
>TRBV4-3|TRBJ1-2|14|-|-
CASSQDWVPGSNTF
TGCGCCAGCAGCCAAGACTGGGTCCCGGGGTCAAACACCTTC
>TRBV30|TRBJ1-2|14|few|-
CALYVRGSGDGYTF
TGTGCCCTATATGTCCGGGGGTCGGGCGATGGCTACACCTTC
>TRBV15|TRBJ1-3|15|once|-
CATSSDRTSGNTIYF
TGTGCCACCAGCAGTGACAGGACCTCTGGAAACACCATATATTTT
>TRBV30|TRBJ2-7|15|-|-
CAWSVLGWSSYEQYF
TGTGCCTGGAGTGTACTGGGTTGGAGCTCCTACGAGCAGTACTTC
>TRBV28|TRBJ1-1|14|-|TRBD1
CASSNHRGITEAFF
TGTGCCAGCAGTAACCACAGGGGTATCACTGAAGCTTTCTTT
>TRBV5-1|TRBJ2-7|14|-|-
CASSLAGADYEQYF
TGCGCCAGCAGCTTGGCAGGGGCGGACTACGAGCAGTACTTC
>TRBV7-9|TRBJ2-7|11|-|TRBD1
CASSFGTGEYF
TGTGCCAGCAGCTTCGGGACAGGGGAGTACTTC
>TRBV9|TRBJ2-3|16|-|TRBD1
CASSQGAGGYGDTQYF
TGTGCCAGCAGCCAAGGGGCAGGGGGCTATGGAGATACGCAGTATTTT
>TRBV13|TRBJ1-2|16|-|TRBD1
CASGLTGTGGLDGYTF
TGTGCCAGCGGGCTTACCGGGACAGGGGGGCTTGACGGCTACACCTTC
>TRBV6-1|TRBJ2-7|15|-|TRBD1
CASTRDGTGVYEQYF
TGTGCCAGCACTCGCGACGGGACAGGGGTGTACGAGCAGTACTTC
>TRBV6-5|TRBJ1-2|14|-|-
CASSRTGTSFGYTF
TGTGCCAGCAGTCGAACCGGGACATCGTTCGGCTACACCTTC
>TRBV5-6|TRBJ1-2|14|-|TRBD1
CASSPGDRGYGYTF
TGTGCCAGCAGCCCGGGGGACAGAGGATATGGCTACACCTTC